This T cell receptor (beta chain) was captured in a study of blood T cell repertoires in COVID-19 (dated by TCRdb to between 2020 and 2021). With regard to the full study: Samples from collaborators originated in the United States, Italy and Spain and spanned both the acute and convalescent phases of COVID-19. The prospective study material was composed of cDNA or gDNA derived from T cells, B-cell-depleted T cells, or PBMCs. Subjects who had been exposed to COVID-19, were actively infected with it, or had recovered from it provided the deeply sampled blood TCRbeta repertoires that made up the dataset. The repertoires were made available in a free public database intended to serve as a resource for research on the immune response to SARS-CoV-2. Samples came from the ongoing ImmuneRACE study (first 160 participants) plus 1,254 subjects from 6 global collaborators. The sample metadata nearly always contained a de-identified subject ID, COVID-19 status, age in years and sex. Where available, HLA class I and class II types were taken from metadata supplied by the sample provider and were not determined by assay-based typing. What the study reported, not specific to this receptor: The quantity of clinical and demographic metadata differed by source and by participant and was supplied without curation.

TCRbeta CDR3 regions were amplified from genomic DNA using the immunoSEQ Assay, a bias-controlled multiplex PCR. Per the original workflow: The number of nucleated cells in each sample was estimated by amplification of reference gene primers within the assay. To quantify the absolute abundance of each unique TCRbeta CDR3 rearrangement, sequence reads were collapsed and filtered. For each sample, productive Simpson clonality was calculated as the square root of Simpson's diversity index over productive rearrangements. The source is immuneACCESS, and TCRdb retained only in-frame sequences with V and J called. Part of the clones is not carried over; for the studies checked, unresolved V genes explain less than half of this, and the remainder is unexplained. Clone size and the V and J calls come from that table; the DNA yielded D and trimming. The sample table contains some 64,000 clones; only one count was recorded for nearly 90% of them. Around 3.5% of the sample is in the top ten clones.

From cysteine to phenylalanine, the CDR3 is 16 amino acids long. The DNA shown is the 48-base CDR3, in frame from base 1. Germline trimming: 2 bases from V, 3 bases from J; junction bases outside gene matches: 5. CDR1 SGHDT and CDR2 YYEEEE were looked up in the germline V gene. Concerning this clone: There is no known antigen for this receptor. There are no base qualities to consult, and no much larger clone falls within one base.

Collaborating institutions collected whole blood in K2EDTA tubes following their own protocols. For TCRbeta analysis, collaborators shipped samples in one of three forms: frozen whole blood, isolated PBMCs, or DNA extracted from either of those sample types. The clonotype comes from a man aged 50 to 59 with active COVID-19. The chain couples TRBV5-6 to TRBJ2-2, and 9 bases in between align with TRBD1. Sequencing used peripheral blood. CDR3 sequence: CASSFTGTGYTGELFF. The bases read TGTGCCAGCAGCTTCACCGGGACAGGGTACACCGGGGAGCTGTTTTTT.